These 31 T cell receptor beta chains share one sample of origin, sequenced in a study of blood T cells in healthy people across ages. Alongside a J-beta primer mix, a sample-barcoded 5' primer served in a second PCR lasting about 7 to 12 cycles. One entry per CDR3 protein, called by TCRdb with MiXCR from the 5' RACE reads. This sample has 710,000 or so distinct CDR3 sequences, with roughly 32% found just once. Sequencing used blood. The origin of the receptors is a woman of 80 years or more in good health.

This clonotype was counted at least ten times. This chain connects TRBV14 to TRBJ2-3; D not certain. Trimming took 1 base from V and 7 from J, leaving 9 bases between them. CDR1 SGHDN and CDR2 FVKESK come from the germline V gene. The CDR3 runs 13 residues. The CDR3 DNA is TGTGCCAGCAGCCAAGGTATCAGTTATACGCAGTATTTT. It codes for CASSQGISYTQYF.

This clonotype occurred many times. This chain uses TRBV10-3 with TRBJ1-2; 8 bases agree with TRBD1. This CDR3 has 12 amino acids. V shed 4 bases, J shed 6 bases, and the junction held 1 base outside the gene matches. Germline assignment: CDR1 ENHRY and CDR2 SYGVKD. In nucleotides, the CDR3 is TGTGCCATCAGTGCGGACAGGGATGGCTACACCTTC. Translation: CAISADRDGYTF.

This clonotype was recorded at least ten times. The chain has TRBV12-3 or TRBV12-4 and TRBJ1-2; D possibly corresponds to TRBD1 (5 bases). Trimming took 6 bases from V and 5 from J, leaving 19 bases between them. This CDR3 spans 15 amino acids. The DNA of the CDR3 is TGTGCCAGCAGACCCGGGACTGCAACGGGATATGGCTACACCTTC. Translating it yields CASRPGTATGYGYTF.

This clonotype showed up many times. The rearrangement links TRBV7-2 to TRBJ1-5, with a possible D match to TRBD1 (5 bases). CDR3 length: 15 residues. V was trimmed by 5 bases and J by 7 bases, leaving 18 bases between them. In germline, CDR1 is SGHTA, CDR2 FQGNSA. The CDR3 coding sequence is TGTGCCAGCAGCAAAGAGGGCAGGGTGGAGCAGCCCCAGCATTTT. This codes for CASSKEGRVEQPQHF. The whole variable domain, filled in from reference TRBV7-2 and TRBJ1-5, reads GAGVSQSPSNKVTEKGKDVELRCDPISGHTALYWYRQSLGQGLEFLIYFQGNSAPDKSGLPSDRFSAERTGGSVSTLTIQRTQQEDSAVYLCASSKEGRVEQPQHFGDGTRLSIL.

The V gene is TRBV7-9, the J gene TRBJ2-3; tentatively, D is TRBD2 (5 bases). V was pared by 5 bases and J by 5 bases, with 20 bases between. There are 16 residues in the CDR3. CDR1 and CDR2 (germline): SEHNR, FQNEAQ (reference sequence). The CDR3 protein is CASSARSGGPGDTQYF. The CDR3 coding sequence is TGTGCCAGCAGCGCCCGTTCTGGAGGTCCTGGAGATACGCAGTATTTT.

This clonotype was seen repeatedly, ten times or more. The chain joins TRBV6-6 to TRBJ2-4, with TRBD2 matching 8 bases. The CDR3 has 15 residues. V was clipped by 5 bases and J by 6 bases; unmatched bases: 9. Germline loops: CDR1 MNHNY, CDR2 SVGAGI (reference sequence). The CDR3 DNA follows: TGTGCCAGCAGTCGACTAGCGCAAAGGGGAAACATTCAGTACTTC. Encoded protein: CASSRLAQRGNIQYF.

V usage is TRBV10-3 and J usage is TRBJ2-1, with TRBD2 matching over 8 bases. J gave up 1 base and V 6 bases, and 8 bases lay outside the gene matches. Germline lookup yields CDR1 ENHRY and CDR2 SYGVKD. The CDR3 is 16 amino acids. The CDR3 loop is CAIRAEREKSYNEQFF. CDR3 in DNA: TGTGCCATCAGGGCTGAGCGGGAGAAATCCTACAATGAGCAGTTCTTC.

This clonotype was observed a handful of times. This sequence joins TRBV6-2 or TRBV6-3 and TRBJ2-2; D uncertain. The V end lost 2 bases, the J end lost 5 bases, and 3 bases lay between the germline ends. The CDR3 covers 12 residues. CDR1 and CDR2 from the germline V gene are MNHEY and SVGEGT. The CDR3 is CASSYPTGELFF. The CDR3 region has the DNA TGTGCCAGCAGTTACCCTACCGGGGAGCTGTTTTTT.

This clonotype has a count of ten or more. The V and J genes are TRBV2 and TRBJ2-1, with TRBD2 matching over 14 bases. CDR1 and CDR2 from the germline V gene are SNHLY and FYNNEI. This CDR3 is 14 amino acids long. V gave up 6 bases and J gave up 7 bases; unmatched junction bases: 2. The DNA for the CDR3 is TGTGCCAGCAGGACTAGCGGGGGGGCGAATGAGCAGTTCTTC. Protein sequence: CASRTSGGANEQFF.

The CDR3 DNA reads as TGCAGTGCTAGAGATCCGTGGGTTGGTCCAAACACTGAAGCTTTCTTT. Its translation: CSARDPWVGPNTEAFF. The chain couples TRBV20-1 to TRBJ1-1; no reliable D call. CDR3 length: 16 residues. Trimming left V 0 bases short and J 2 bases short, with 16 bases between. Germline-derived CDR1 and CDR2 are DFQATT and SNEGSKA (reference sequence).

This clonotype was seen more than once but under ten times. A much larger clone differs by one base, so this may be a read error. This sequence joins TRBV7-3 and TRBJ2-5; D possibly uses TRBD1 or TRBD2 (5 bases each). Near its end, the DNA agrees better with TRBJ2-1, so the J call may be wrong. Germline CDR1 is SGHTA and CDR2 is FQGTGA. The CDR3 consists of 13 residues. The DNA for the CDR3 is TGTGCCAGCAGCCCGGGGACCCAAGAGACCCAGTTCTTC. Protein sequence: CASSPGTQETQFF.

The chain has TRBV29-1 and TRBJ1-2; 7 bases align to TRBD1. CDR3 size: 13 residues. Germline CDR1 SQVTM, CDR2 ANQGSEA. V shed 7 bases, J shed 8 bases, and the junction held 13 bases outside the gene matches. Here the CDR3 reads CSAEGKGANGYTF. CDR3 nucleotide sequence: TGCAGCGCCGAGGGGAAGGGGGCGAACGGCTACACCTTC.

This clonotype came up many times. This chain links TRBV7-2 with TRBJ2-1, with 10 bases fitting TRBD2. V dropped 0 bases and J dropped 3; count of bases not matched to a gene: 5. The CDR3 runs to 17 residues. Germline V gene lookup returns CDR1 SGHTA and CDR2 FQGNSA. This CDR3 reads CASSLAGSGGFYNEQFF. CDR3 nucleotide sequence: TGTGCCAGCAGCTTAGCTGGTAGCGGGGGGTTCTACAATGAGCAGTTCTTC.

The sample holds many counts of this clonotype. V gene TRBV10-3 combines with J gene TRBJ1-6; 7 bases match TRBD1. Germline loops: CDR1 ENHRY, CDR2 SYGVKD. This CDR3 is 13 amino acids long. V dropped 11 bases and J dropped 5; count of bases not matched to a gene: 6. As DNA, the CDR3 is TGTGCCGTTCGACAGGGAGATAATTCACCCCTCCACTTT. This codes for CAVRQGDNSPLHF.

This clonotype was seen ten or more times. The J gene is TRBJ2-1, the V gene TRBV19; D unclear. Per germline, CDR1 LNHDA and CDR2 SQIVND (reference sequence). V dropped 3 bases and J dropped 6 bases, with 9 bases sitting between them. The CDR3 has 13 amino acids. CDR3 loop: CASSIRVINEQFF. The CDR3 region has the DNA TGTGCCAGTAGTATCCGCGTAATCAATGAGCAGTTCTTC.

This clonotype was counted between two and nine times. Possible read error: a much larger clone is one base away. The V call is TRBV20-1, the J call TRBJ2-5; a possible D gene is TRBD1 (6 bases). The CDR3 length is 14 residues. Trimming stripped 3 bases from V and 13 bases from J, with 24 bases between. Germline CDR1 and CDR2: DFQATT and SNEGSKA (reference sequence). This CDR3 is CSARPRAGVQKVYF. CDR3 sequence (DNA): TGCAGTGCTAGGCCTCGAGCAGGGGTACAGAAGGTGTACTTC.

This clonotype was recorded at least ten times. The rearrangement links TRBV9 to TRBJ2-7; 9 bases fit TRBD2. V lost 1 base and J lost 3; bases outside the gene matches: 5. Germline loops: CDR1 SGDLS, CDR2 YYNGEE. The CDR3 totals 15 residues. The CDR3 here is CASSVYSGGYYEQYF. For the CDR3, the DNA is TGTGCCAGCAGCGTATATAGCGGGGGTTACTACGAGCAGTACTTC.

This clonotype was found many times. The chain couples TRBV29-1 to TRBJ2-5; 9 bases fit TRBD1. The V and J ends lost 3 bases and 5 bases, in that order; junction bases with no gene match: 4. Per germline, CDR1 SQVTM and CDR2 ANQGSEA. The CDR3 contains 13 residues. In DNA form, the CDR3 reads TGCAGCGTTGACGCGACAGGGGGGGAGACCCAGTACTTC. It translates to CSVDATGGETQYF.

The table lists this clonotype with many counts. The chain is built from TRBV7-2 and TRBJ1-1; D gene ambiguous. The ends were cut back, 3 bases at V and 1 base at J, with 9 bases in the middle. Germline loops: CDR1 SGHTA, CDR2 FQGNSA. The CDR3 covers 14 residues. The CDR3 sequence is CASSFRLQNTEAFF. The CDR3 DNA reads as TGTGCCAGCAGCTTCCGTTTGCAGAACACTGAAGCTTTCTTT.

This clonotype was picked up a small number of times. V gene TRBV2 combines with J gene TRBJ2-3; 10 positions agree with TRBD1. The CDR3 covers 15 residues. Germline V CDR1 and CDR2: SNHLY, FYNNEI. V shed 7 bases and J 6 bases; nucleotides not matched to a gene: 10. DNA of the CDR3: TGTGCCAGCACTCAGGGGGACAGGGGTTCGGATACGCAGTATTTT. Translation: CASTQGDRGSDTQYF.

The chain employs TRBV7-2 and TRBJ1-2, with TRBD1 matching over 9 bases. V lost 2 bases, J lost 3 bases, and 7 bases stayed unmatched. The germline V gene encodes CDR1 SGHTA and CDR2 FQGNSA. The CDR3 is 16 residues long. The CDR3 loop reads CASSLRGDRGDYGYTF. The CDR3 DNA is TGTGCCAGCAGCTTAAGGGGAGACAGGGGGGACTATGGCTACACCTTC.

This clonotype was recorded at least ten times. The chain uses TRBV25-1 and TRBJ2-5; D ambiguous. Germline CDR1 and CDR2: MGHDK and SYGVNS. CDR3 length: 15 residues. V was clipped by 4 bases and J by 5 bases, with 17 bases between them. The CDR3 protein is CASSAYLSERETQYF. CDR3 sequence (DNA): TGTGCCAGCAGTGCGTATCTTAGTGAACGGGAGACCCAGTACTTC.

The table lists this clonotype with many counts. In DNA, the CDR3 is TGCAGCGTTGAGTCGGGGGGGCTTTCCTATGAGCAGTTCTTC. Amino acids: CSVESGGLSYEQFF. The V gene is TRBV29-1, the J gene TRBJ2-1, with TRBD2 identical over 8 bases. The junction had 9 bases not matched to a gene; V was cut back by 3 bases and J by 8 bases. Germline V gene data show CDR1 as SQVTM and CDR2 as ANQGSEA. This CDR3 comprises 14 residues.

This clonotype was seen many times. V is TRBV5-4 and J is TRBJ2-1; the D gene is possibly TRBD2 (7 bases). Germline values: CDR1 SGHNT, CDR2 YYREEE (reference sequence). V was cut by 7 bases and J by 4 bases, with 15 bases left in between. The length of the CDR3 is 14 residues. CDR3 loop: CASQGRGLYNEQFF. CDR3 bases: TGTGCCAGCCAGGGGCGGGGGTTATACAATGAGCAGTTCTTC. The full variable domain, rest sourced from reference TRBV5-4 and TRBJ2-1, is ETGVTQSPTHLIKTRGQQVTLRCSSQSGHNTVSWYQQALGQGPQFIFQYYREEENGRGNFPPRFSGLQFPNYSSELNVNALELDDSALYLCASQGRGLYNEQFFGPGTRLTVL.

The chain joins TRBV6-5 to TRBJ2-3; 9 bases are shared with TRBD2. The germline V gene encodes CDR1 MNHEY and CDR2 SVGAGI. The CDR3 runs to 15 residues. The V gene end was trimmed by 4 bases and the J gene end by 6 bases; junction bases not matched to a gene: 8. CDR3 sequence (DNA): TGTGCCAGCAGTTCCCTTAGCGGGGGATCTGATACGCAGTATTTT. It is translated as CASSSLSGGSDTQYF.

This chain uses TRBV9 with TRBJ2-2; no firm D call. In germline, CDR1 is SGDLS, CDR2 YYNGEE. The CDR3 has 12 amino acids. V shed 0 bases and J shed 6 bases, with 3 bases lying between them. The chain's CDR3 is CASSVGSGELFF. The CDR3 coding sequence is TGTGCCAGCAGCGTAGGCTCCGGGGAGCTGTTTTTT.

This clonotype was counted once. A read error may be the cause here, since a much bigger clone is one base away. The chain couples TRBV14 to TRBJ2-5; 8 nucleotides agree with TRBD2. CDR3 length equals 15 residues. Germline V lookup: CDR1 SGHDN, CDR2 FVKESK. CDR3 DNA sequence: TGTGCCAGCAGCCCGGGACTAGTACGGGAAGAGGCCCAGTACTTC. Residues: CASSPGLVREEAQYF.

The chain couples TRBV10-3 to TRBJ2-3; 9 bases agree with TRBD2. The CDR3 is 14 amino acids. Germline assignment: CDR1 ENHRY and CDR2 SYGVKD. Trimming cost V 9 bases and J 2 bases; bases outside gene matches: 6. In nucleotides, the CDR3 is TGTGCCATTCAAGCGGGGGGCCTCACAGATACGCAGTATTTT. As protein: CAIQAGGLTDTQYF.

This clonotype was counted only a few times. A read error is possible here, since a much larger clone lies one base away. Here the CDR3 reads CASNLGWGRLAGQETQYF. The CDR3 DNA reads TGTGCCAGCAACTTAGGTTGGGGCCGACTAGCGGGGCAAGAGACCCAGTACTTC. V and J are TRBV6-2 or TRBV6-3 and TRBJ2-5; 11 nucleotides align to TRBD2. CDR3 length: 18 residues. Germline V gene lookup returns CDR1 MNHEY and CDR2 SVGEGT. V was pared by 7 bases and J by 2 bases, with 15 bases of the junction left unmatched.

The chain joins TRBV12-3 or TRBV12-4 to TRBJ1-1; D ambiguous. There are 14 residues in the CDR3. V was trimmed by 3 bases and J by 7 bases, leaving 15 bases between them. CDR3 region: CASSLRATQNEAFF. DNA for the CDR3: TGTGCCAGCAGTTTGCGGGCGACCCAAAATGAAGCTTTCTTT.

The genes are TRBV27 and TRBJ1-4; the D is unclear. Per the germline V gene, CDR1 is MNHEY and CDR2 is SMNVEV (reference sequence). The V end was cut by 8 bases, the J end by 4 bases, with 17 bases between. The CDR3 runs to 15 residues. CDR3 protein: CASSLAGSGNEKLFF. CDR3 coding DNA: TGTGCCAGCTCCTTGGCGGGGTCGGGTAATGAAAAACTGTTTTTT.